The 16 T cell receptor beta chains in this list originate from one sample, sequenced in a study of T cell changes during pregnancy in multiple sclerosis. Libraries were prepared by immunoSEQ multiplex PCR; TCRdb keeps only in-frame clonotypes and omits some of them. The sample lists some 95,000 clones, 85% to 95% occurring once. The material was peripheral blood, obtained in the first trimester of pregnancy. These receptors were taken from a female donor with multiple sclerosis, enrolled in a pregnancy study.

This chain links TRBV19 with TRBJ1-5; 7 nucleotides agree with TRBD1. CDR3 length equals 17 residues. Germline trimming cut 5 bases from V and 11 bases from J; bases unmatched to any gene: 21. Germline lookup yields CDR1 LNHDA and CDR2 SQIVND (reference sequence). This CDR3 is CASSLPKSTGTPRTQHF. The CDR3 bases are TGTGCCAGTAGTCTACCCAAATCGACAGGGACTCCGCGGACCCAGCATTTT.

This CDR3 is CASSLTVGAYEQYF. CDR3 bases: TGTGCCAGCAGCCTGACCGTCGGAGCCTACGAGCAGTACTTC. This sequence joins TRBV7-2 and TRBJ2-7, with D uncertain. V was cut by 5 bases and J by 2 bases, with 13 bases left in between. The CDR3 consists of 14 residues. Germline V gene data show CDR1 as SGHTA and CDR2 as FQGNSA.

The chain has TRBV5-8 and TRBJ1-5, with D hard to call. The germline V gene encodes CDR1 SGHTS and CDR2 YDEGEE. The length of the CDR3 is 14 residues. Trimming took 2 bases from V and 3 from J, leaving 9 bases between them. The DNA for the CDR3 is TGTGCCAGCAGCTTTTTCCCCAACAATCAGCCCCAGCATTTT. It yields the protein CASSFFPNNQPQHF.

The V call is TRBV5-1, the J call TRBJ2-3; a weak D match, TRBD2 (5 bases). The CDR3 has 19 amino acids. V was pared by 2 bases and J by 2 bases, with 24 bases between. Germline CDR1 and CDR2: SGHRS and YFSETQ. CDR3 residues: CASSLEPLYGRGPTDTQYF. The CDR3 region has the DNA TGCGCCAGCAGCTTAGAACCCCTCTATGGACGAGGGCCCACAGATACGCAGTATTTT.

This rearrangement joins TRBV19 to TRBJ1-5; the D gene is possibly TRBD1 (5 bases). This CDR3 spans 13 amino acids. V dropped 0 bases and J dropped 15 bases, with 15 bases sitting between them. The V gene's germline CDR1 is LNHDA and CDR2 SQIVND (reference sequence). The CDR3 is CASSIDFGGVVHF. The CDR3, as DNA: TGTGCCAGTAGTATAGATTTTGGAGGGGTAGTGCATTTT.

This rearrangement joins TRBV10-3 to TRBJ1-5; 7 bases fit TRBD1. With V trimmed by 2 bases and J by 6 bases, 7 bases remained unmatched. This CDR3 contains 15 residues. Germline assignment: CDR1 ENHRY and CDR2 SYGVKD. The CDR3 region is CAISEATGQGQPQHF. The CDR3 bases are TGTGCCATCAGTGAGGCGACAGGGCAGGGTCAGCCCCAGCATTTT.

This chain joins TRBV7-8 and TRBJ1-2; 8 bases agree with TRBD1. V dropped 0 bases and J dropped 4; count of bases not matched to a gene: 7. The CDR3 sequence is 16 residues long. The V gene's germline CDR1 is SGHVS and CDR2 FQNEAQ. The CDR3 nucleotides are TGTGCCAGCAGCTTAGCGCGTGGAACAGGGGGCTATGGCTACACCTTC. It is translated as CASSLARGTGGYGYTF.

The CDR3 here is CASSPDGRGKLFF. Written as DNA, the CDR3 is TGTGCCAGCAGCCCGGACGGTCGGGGAAAACTGTTTTTT. The chain employs TRBV11-2 and TRBJ1-4, with D uncertain. This CDR3 spans 13 amino acids. Germline V lookup: CDR1 SGHAT, CDR2 FQNNGV. The V end lost 5 bases, the J end lost 10 bases, and 14 bases lay between the germline ends.

The rearrangement joins TRBV5-1 to TRBJ2-7; D gene unclear. This CDR3 comprises 13 residues. Germline V gene lookup returns CDR1 SGHRS and CDR2 YFSETQ. Trimming left V 0 bases short and J 1 base short, with 5 bases between. CDR3: CASSLEASYEQYF. CDR3 nucleotides: TGCGCCAGCAGCTTGGAAGCTTCCTACGAGCAGTACTTC.

This chain uses TRBV6-6 with TRBJ2-7; TRBD1 matches at 10 bases. Looked up from germline, CDR1 is MNHNY and CDR2 is SVGAGI (reference sequence). The junction had 11 bases not matched to a gene; V was cut back by 7 bases and J by 2 bases. The CDR3 runs 16 residues. The CDR3 is CASMGVGQGFTYEQYF. CDR3 DNA: TGTGCCAGCATGGGTGTGGGACAGGGGTTCACCTACGAGCAGTACTTC.

V is TRBV5-4 and J is TRBJ2-1; a possible D gene is TRBD2 (7 bases). The CDR3 consists of 16 residues. Trimming removed 0 bases at V and 14 bases at J, with 24 bases between. The V gene's germline CDR1 is SGHNT and CDR2 YYREEE (reference sequence). The CDR3 region has the DNA TGTGCCAGCAGCTTGGCGATCGGGGAGGGGGGGACGAGGAAGTTCTTC. It is translated as CASSLAIGEGGTRKFF.

This clone was observed a single time. This chain uses TRBV19 with TRBJ1-2, with 8 bases lining up with TRBD1. The CDR3 is made up of 13 amino acids. CDR1 and CDR2 from the germline V gene are LNHDA and SQIVND (reference sequence). V trimming: 5 bases; J trimming: 4 bases; junction bases outside the gene matches: 3. Here the CDR3 DNA reads TGTGCCAGTAGTTTGGACAGGGTCTATGGCTACACCTTC. This codes for CASSLDRVYGYTF.

The chain recombines TRBV28 with TRBJ2-7; TRBD2 is a possible D gene (6 bases). Germline V gene sequence: CDR1 MDHEN, CDR2 SYDVKM. This CDR3 has 14 amino acids. V was shortened by 6 bases and J by 4 bases, with 16 bases between the two germline ends. The CDR3 DNA follows: TGTGCCAGCAGCACATCCCGGGACTGGTACGAGCAGTACTTC. It encodes CASSTSRDWYEQYF.

This clone was found once. The chain recombines TRBV5-3 with TRBJ2-4; 10 bases align to TRBD1. TRBV5-3 is an ORF, and what it does is uncertain. This CDR3 spans 16 amino acids. With V trimmed by 4 bases and J by 2 bases, 6 bases remained unmatched. This CDR3 reads CARSAGTGVPKNIQYF. As DNA, the CDR3 is TGTGCCAGAAGCGCCGGGACAGGGGTGCCCAAAAACATTCAGTACTTC.

DNA for the CDR3: TGTGCCTGGAGTGGGACAGACGGCTACACCTTC. It codes for CAWSGTDGYTF. The V and J genes are TRBV30 and TRBJ1-2; D is possibly TRBD1 (6 bases). The CDR3 runs to 11 residues. Germline V gives CDR1 GTSNPN, CDR2 SVGIG (reference sequence). V lost 1 base, J lost 8 bases, and 8 bases lay in between.

The chain is built from TRBV6-6 and TRBJ2-1, with a weak D call TRBD2 (5 bases). The CDR3 is made up of 15 amino acids. V was shortened by 4 bases and J by 5 bases, with 15 bases between the two germline ends. The germline V gene has CDR1 MNHNY and CDR2 SVGAGI (reference sequence). The CDR3, as DNA: TGTGCCAGCAGTTCAAGAGGGAGTATCAACAATGAGCAGTTCTTC. Amino acids: CASSSRGSINNEQFF.